What follows are 27 T cell receptor beta chains derived from one specimen sequenced in a study of T cell changes during pregnancy in multiple sclerosis. Here immunoSEQ multiplex PCR was the method, and the copy in TCRdb shows in-frame clones only, minus some. The table has about 34,000 clones, more than 75% seen once; the top ten hold 4% to 5.5%. The starting material was peripheral blood, obtained in the second trimester of pregnancy. These receptors were obtained from a female donor in good health, enrolled as a control in a pregnancy study.

This sequence joins TRBV21-1 and TRBJ1-5; TRBD1 reflects the table's D call only, with no check against the DNA. TRBV21-1 is designated a pseudogene. The CDR3 has 16 amino acids. The CDR3 DNA follows: TGTGCCAGCAGCGCAACAAAAACAGGGGGATGTCAGCCCCAGCATTTT. As protein: CASSATKTGGCQPQHF.

The V and J genes are TRBV7-9 and TRBJ2-1; 9 positions agree with TRBD2. Germline V gene lookup returns CDR1 SEHNR and CDR2 FQNEAQ (reference sequence). The CDR3 has 15 residues. V gave up 4 bases and J gave up 2 bases; unmatched junction bases: 3. The chain's CDR3 is CASSSTSGPYNEQFF. As DNA, the CDR3 is TGTGCCAGCAGCTCCACTAGCGGGCCCTACAATGAGCAGTTCTTC.

The chain links TRBV6-5 to TRBJ2-2, with D possibly TRBD2 on 5 matching bases. V lost 0 bases and J 9 bases, leaving 17 bases between the germline ends. The CDR3 extends over 16 amino acids. Looked up from germline, CDR1 is MNHEY and CDR2 is SVGAGI. The CDR3, as DNA: TGTGCCAGCAGTTACTCTGGGCCAGCGGCTATCCGGGAGCTGTTTTTT. It is translated as CASSYSGPAAIRELFF.

This chain uses TRBV13 with TRBJ1-3; D is perhaps TRBD1 (6 bases). Per the germline V gene, CDR1 is PRHDT and CDR2 is FYEKMQ (reference sequence). V lost 1 base, J lost 0 bases, and 7 bases lay in between. The CDR3 covers 15 residues. The CDR3 nucleotides read TGTGCCAGCAGCTTAGAGGGGGTCTCTGGAAACACCATATATTTT. Translated: CASSLEGVSGNTIYF.

The V call is TRBV11-2, the J call TRBJ2-3, with 9 nucleotides matching TRBD2. Germline assignment: CDR1 SGHAT and CDR2 FQNNGV. The CDR3 totals 16 residues. V trimming: 5 bases; J trimming: 1 base; junction bases outside the gene matches: 7. The CDR3 spells CASSRTAGGGTDTQYF. CDR3 DNA sequence: TGTGCCAGCAGCCGGACCGCGGGGGGGGGCACAGATACGCAGTATTTT. Full variable domain (rest looked up from reference TRBV11-2 and TRBJ2-3): EAGVAQSPRYKIIEKRQSVAFWCNPISGHATLYWYQQILGQGPKLLIQFQNNGVVDDSQLPKDRFSAERLKGVDSTLKIQPAKLEDSAVYLCASSRTAGGGTDTQYFGPGTRLTVL.

For the CDR3, the DNA is TGTGCCAGCATGGCGCAGGGAGGCGGCAATGAGCAGTTCTTC. It codes for CASMAQGGGNEQFF. The chain recombines TRBV9 with TRBJ2-1; TRBD2 is a possible D gene (6 bases). The CDR3 loop spans 14 amino acids. Trimming removed 6 bases at V and 6 bases at J, with 16 bases between. Germline V lookup: CDR1 SGDLS, CDR2 YYNGEE. The entire variable domain, with the rest obtained from reference TRBV9 and TRBJ2-1, is as follows: DSGVTQTPKHLITATGQRVTLRCSPRSGDLSVYWYQQSLDQGLQFLIQYYNGEERAKGNILERFSAQQFPDLHSELNLSSLELGDSALYFCASMAQGGGNEQFFGPGTRLTVL.

The rearrangement links TRBV7-2 to TRBJ2-7, with 10 positions matching TRBD1. In germline, CDR1 is SGHTA, CDR2 FQGNSA. V was clipped by 5 bases and J by 2 bases; unmatched bases: 3. The CDR3 runs 14 residues. The CDR3 sequence is CASSPDRGPYEQYF. The CDR3 coding sequence is TGTGCCAGCAGCCCTGACAGGGGGCCCTACGAGCAGTACTTC. Full variable domain (rest looked up from reference TRBV7-2 and TRBJ2-7): GAGVSQSPSNKVTEKGKDVELRCDPISGHTALYWYRQSLGQGLEFLIYFQGNSAPDKSGLPSDRFSAERTGGSVSTLTIQRTQQEDSAVYLCASSPDRGPYEQYFGPGTRLTVT.

The chain carries TRBV30 and TRBJ2-7; TRBD2 agrees at 10 bases. After removal of 4 bases from V and 5 bases from J, the junction contained 14 bases not matched to a gene. Germline V gene data show CDR1 as GTSNPN and CDR2 as SVGIG (reference sequence). The CDR3 length is 16 residues. CDR3 residues: CAWIAKPSLAGDEQYF. CDR3 bases: TGTGCCTGGATCGCAAAGCCGAGTCTAGCGGGAGACGAGCAGTACTTC.

The rearrangement uses TRBV15 and TRBJ2-3; D possibly corresponds to TRBD2 (7 bases). CDR3 size: 15 residues. Germline lookup yields CDR1 LNHNV and CDR2 YYDKDF (reference sequence). The V and J ends lost 1 base and 1 base respectively, with 9 bases between them. CDR3 nucleotide sequence: TGTGCCACCAGCAGAGGGCGGGGGCGCACAGATACGCAGTATTTT. The encoded protein is CATSRGRGRTDTQYF.

The V gene is TRBV7-9, the J gene TRBJ1-1; weak D call: TRBD1 (6 bases). This CDR3 has 14 amino acids. The V gene's germline CDR1 is SEHNR and CDR2 FQNEAQ (reference sequence). Trimming removed 5 bases at V and 1 base at J, with 11 bases between. CDR3 loop: CASSPRQENTEAFF. The CDR3 DNA reads TGTGCCAGCAGCCCTCGACAGGAGAACACTGAAGCTTTCTTT. Together with reference TRBV7-9 and TRBJ1-1, the CDR3 gives the full variable domain: DTGVSQNPRHKITKRGQNVTFRCDPISEHNRLYWYRQTLGQGPEFLTYFQNEAQLEKSRLLSDRFSAERPKGSFSTLEIQRTEQGDSAMYLCASSPRQENTEAFFGQGTRLTVV.

This sequence joins TRBV19 and TRBJ2-7; 10 nucleotides align to TRBD1. In germline, CDR1 is LNHDA, CDR2 SQIVND (reference sequence). J was trimmed by 3 bases and V by 5 bases; bases with no gene match: 4. The CDR3 extends over 14 amino acids. The CDR3 coding sequence is TGTGCCAGTAGTCCCGGACAGGGGGTCTACGAGCAGTACTTC. Its translation is CASSPGQGVYEQYF.

This clone was seen a single time. The chain couples TRBV18 to TRBJ2-1; 12 bases are shared with TRBD2. The germline gives CDR1 KGHSH, CDR2 LQKENI. CDR3 length: 16 residues. V lost 0 bases, J lost 5 bases, and 2 bases stayed unmatched. The CDR3 spells CASSPPLAGGNNEQFF. The CDR3 coding sequence is TGTGCCAGCTCACCACCCCTAGCGGGGGGGAACAATGAGCAGTTCTTC.

This clone was counted once. CDR3 protein: CASSRGRGGNQPQHF. The CDR3 nucleotides are TGTGCCAGCAGCAGGGGGCGCGGAGGCAATCAGCCCCAGCATTTT. The chain recombines TRBV2 with TRBJ1-5; 8 bases line up with TRBD1. This CDR3 spans 15 amino acids. V dropped 6 bases and J dropped 2; count of bases not matched to a gene: 6. From germline, CDR1 is SNHLY and CDR2 FYNNEI.

This rearrangement joins TRBV5-6 to TRBJ1-4, with TRBD1 as a possible D gene (5 bases). The V gene lost 0 bases and the J gene lost 1 base, with 10 bases spanning the gap. CDR1 SGHDT and CDR2 YYEEEE come from the germline V gene. The CDR3 runs to 16 residues. DNA for the CDR3: TGTGCCAGCAGCTTGGGTAGGGGATTAACTAATGAAAAACTGTTTTTT. This encodes CASSLGRGLTNEKLFF.

The rearrangement uses TRBV5-1 and TRBJ2-1; no clear D gene. The CDR3 consists of 12 residues. Germline V gene sequence: CDR1 SGHRS, CDR2 YFSETQ. V was clipped by 0 bases and J by 10 bases, with 8 bases between them. CDR3 in DNA: TGCGCCAGCAGCTTGGAACGGCGGGAGCAGTTCTTC. Translated: CASSLERREQFF.

CDR3 in DNA: TGTGCCAGCTCACCTAGGCTAGCGGGGGGGAACGAGCAGTACTTC. Protein product: CASSPRLAGGNEQYF. The rearrangement links TRBV18 to TRBJ2-7, with 12 positions matching TRBD2. This CDR3 spans 15 amino acids. Germline V lookup: CDR1 KGHSH, CDR2 LQKENI. The ends lost 3 bases at V and 5 bases at J; junction bases unmatched: 5.

CDR3 sequence: CASSSPRQAIYNEQFF. The CDR3 DNA follows: TGTGCCAGCAGCTCACCACGACAGGCGATATACAATGAGCAGTTCTTC. The V call is TRBV7-2, the J call TRBJ2-1; D possibly corresponds to TRBD1 (6 bases). This CDR3 spans 16 amino acids. The V gene lost 4 bases and the J gene lost 4 bases, with 17 bases spanning the gap. Germline V lookup: CDR1 SGHTA, CDR2 FQGNSA. Full variable domain (remainder filled in from reference TRBV7-2 and TRBJ2-1): GAGVSQSPSNKVTEKGKDVELRCDPISGHTALYWYRQSLGQGLEFLIYFQGNSAPDKSGLPSDRFSAERTGGSVSTLTIQRTQQEDSAVYLCASSSPRQAIYNEQFFGPGTRLTVL.

The chain links TRBV11-3 to TRBJ1-6; no firm D call. With 0 bases removed from V and 10 bases from J, the gap between germline ends came to 7 bases. The CDR3 runs to 13 residues. CDR1 and CDR2 (germline): SGHNT, YENEEA. The CDR3 DNA follows: TGTGCCAGCAGCTTAGATCTACGATCACCCCTCCACTTT. Translated, it gives CASSLDLRSPLHF. Using reference TRBV11-3 and TRBJ1-6 for the parts outside the CDR3, the full variable domain is EAGVVQSPRYKIIEKKQPVAFWCNPISGHNTLYWYLQNLGQGPELLIRYENEEAVDDSQLPKDRFSAERLKGVDSTLKIQPAELGDSAVYLCASSLDLRSPLHFGNGTRLTVT.

The chain couples TRBV5-1 to TRBJ1-4, with D hard to call. The CDR3 runs 12 residues. Germline CDR1 reads SGHRS; CDR2 reads YFSETQ. Trimming pared 3 bases from V and 5 bases from J, leaving 5 bases between. The DNA for the CDR3 is TGCGCCAGCAGCTCCAGGAATGAAAAACTGTTTTTT. Protein sequence: CASSSRNEKLFF.

The chain uses TRBV7-2 and TRBJ1-2, with TRBD1 identical over 9 bases. The CDR3 totals 16 residues. Per germline, CDR1 SGHTA and CDR2 FQGNSA. Trimming cost V 5 bases and J 8 bases; bases outside gene matches: 15. CDR3 nucleotide sequence: TGTGCCAGCAGCCCTCTACTTTCTGGACAGGGGCGAGGCTACACCTTC. Its protein product is CASSPLLSGQGRGYTF.

Worth noting for this clone: It may be a read error: a sequence one base away is much more abundant. This rearrangement joins TRBV7-6 to TRBJ2-7, with a weak D call TRBD1 (6 bases). V dropped 1 base and J dropped 2 bases, with 9 bases sitting between them. The CDR3 spans 14 residues. Germline CDR1 is SGHVS and CDR2 is FNYEAQ. This CDR3 reads CASSLDPGAYEQYF. Here the CDR3 DNA reads TGTGCCAGCAGCTTAGATCCAGGGGCCTACGAGCAGTACTTC.

The chain carries TRBV7-2 and TRBJ2-5; possible D gene TRBD1, 6 bases. The CDR3 is made up of 14 amino acids. CDR1 SGHTA and CDR2 FQGNSA come from the germline V gene. The V gene lost 4 bases and the J gene lost 5 bases, with 14 bases spanning the gap. The CDR3 protein is CASSSFTGRETQYF. The CDR3 coding sequence is TGTGCCAGCAGCTCGTTTACAGGGCGGGAGACCCAGTACTTC.

This chain uses TRBV5-6 with TRBJ1-5; the D gene is possibly TRBD1 (6 bases). CDR1 is SGHDT, CDR2 YYEEEE, per germline. V lost 4 bases to trimming and J lost 6 bases, with 17 bases between them. The CDR3 is 15 residues long. The CDR3 loop reads CASSQAGGGTQPQHF. The DNA of the CDR3 is TGTGCCAGCAGCCAGGCGGGGGGCGGGACTCAGCCCCAGCATTTT.

V and J are TRBV5-6 and TRBJ1-4, with TRBD1 matching 7 bases. CDR3 length: 14 residues. CDR1 SGHDT and CDR2 YYEEEE come from the germline V gene. V gave up 3 bases and J gave up 5 bases; unmatched junction bases: 4. CDR3 sequence: CASSSQGVNEKLFF. CDR3 nucleotides: TGTGCCAGCAGCTCTCAGGGGGTCAATGAAAAACTGTTTTTT.

The chain carries TRBV19 and TRBJ2-7, with D perhaps TRBD2 (5 bases). V lost 3 bases and J lost 7, with 10 bases in between. CDR1 LNHDA and CDR2 SQIVND come from the germline V gene (reference sequence). The CDR3 contains 12 residues. The CDR3 spells CASSIPTGEQYF. CDR3 bases: TGTGCCAGTAGTATCCCCACGGGGGAGCAGTACTTC.

This chain links TRBV5-1 with TRBJ2-7, with 8 bases lining up with TRBD1. V lost 2 bases to trimming and J lost 3 bases; unmatched junction nucleotides: 7. This CDR3 contains 15 residues. Germline V lookup: CDR1 SGHRS, CDR2 YFSETQ. CDR3 sequence (DNA): TGCGCCAGCAGCTTCAGATCCGGGACAGGCTACGAGCAGTACTTC. This translates into CASSFRSGTGYEQYF.

The chain uses TRBV7-9 and TRBJ1-5, with D unclear. V gave up 4 bases and J gave up 3 bases, with 4 bases separating them. Looked up from germline, CDR1 is SEHNR and CDR2 is FQNEAQ (reference sequence). The CDR3 covers 12 residues. The CDR3 coding sequence is TGTGCCAGCAGCTCCCTCAATCAGCCCCAGCATTTT. Its protein is CASSSLNQPQHF.